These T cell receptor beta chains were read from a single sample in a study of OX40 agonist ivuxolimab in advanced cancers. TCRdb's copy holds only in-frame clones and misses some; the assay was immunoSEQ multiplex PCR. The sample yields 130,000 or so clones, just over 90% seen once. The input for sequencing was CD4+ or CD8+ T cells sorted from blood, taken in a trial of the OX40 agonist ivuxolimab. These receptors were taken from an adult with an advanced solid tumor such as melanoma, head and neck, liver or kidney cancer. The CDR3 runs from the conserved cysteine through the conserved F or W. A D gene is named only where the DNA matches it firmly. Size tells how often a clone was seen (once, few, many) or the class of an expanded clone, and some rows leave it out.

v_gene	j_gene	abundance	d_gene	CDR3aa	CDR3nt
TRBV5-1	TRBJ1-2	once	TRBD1	CASSFSTGGGGYTF	TGCGCCAGCAGCTTCAGTACAGGGGGCGGAGGCTACACCTTC
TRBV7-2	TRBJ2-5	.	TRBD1	CASSFSRDRQETQYF	TGTGCCAGCAGCTTTTCCAGGGACAGACAAGAGACCCAGTACTTC
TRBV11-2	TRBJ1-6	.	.	CASQGQQGSDSPLHF	TGTGCCAGCCAGGGACAACAGGGTTCGGATTCACCCCTCCACTTT
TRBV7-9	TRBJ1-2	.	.	CASRLVQGDGYTF	TGTGCCAGCAGACTGGTCCAGGGTGATGGCTACACCTTC
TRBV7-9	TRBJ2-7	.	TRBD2	CASRDGLAGYNEQYF	TGTGCCAGCAGGGATGGACTAGCGGGGTACAACGAGCAGTACTTC
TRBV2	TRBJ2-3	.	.	CASSVWSLGDTQYF	TGTGCCAGCAGTGTATGGTCTCTAGGAGATACGCAGTATTTT
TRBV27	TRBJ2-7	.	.	CASSFGYEQYF	TGTGCCAGCAGTTTCGGATACGAGCAGTACTTC
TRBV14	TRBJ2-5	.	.	CASSQRHTETQYF	TGTGCCAGCAGCCAAAGGCACACTGAGACCCAGTACTTC
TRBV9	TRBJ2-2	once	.	CASSVPATNTGELFF	TGTGCCAGCAGCGTACCAGCGACGAACACCGGGGAGCTGTTTTTT
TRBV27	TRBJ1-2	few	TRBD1	CASSSERTGKHYTF	TGTGCCAGCAGTTCCGAAAGGACAGGGAAACACTACACCTTC
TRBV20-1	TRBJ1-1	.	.	CRGVNTEAFF	TGCAGGGGGGTGAACACTGAAGCTTTCTTT
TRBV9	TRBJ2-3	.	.	CASRDRRTDTQYF	TGTGCCAGCAGGGACCGCCGAACAGATACGCAGTATTTT
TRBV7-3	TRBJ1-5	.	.	CASSLSWEPQHF	TGTGCCAGCAGCTTAAGTTGGGAGCCCCAGCATTTT
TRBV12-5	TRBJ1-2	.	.	CASGLQGISGYTF	TGTGCTAGTGGTTTGCAGGGGATTAGTGGCTACACCTTC
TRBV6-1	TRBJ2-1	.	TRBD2	CASSGGTSYNEQFF	TGTGCCAGCAGTGGCGGGACTAGTTACAATGAGCAGTTCTTC
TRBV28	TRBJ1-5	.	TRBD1	CASSPRTGNQPQHF	TGTGCCAGCAGTCCCCGGACAGGGAATCAGCCCCAGCATTTT
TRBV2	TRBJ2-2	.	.	CASSEEGGLNTGELFF	TGTGCCAGCAGTGAAGAGGGAGGACTGAACACCGGGGAGCTGTTTTTT
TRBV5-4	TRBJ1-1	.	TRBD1	CASSGGGQTQNTEAFF	TGTGCCAGCAGCGGCGGGGGACAGACTCAAAACACTGAAGCTTTCTTT
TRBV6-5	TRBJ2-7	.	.	CASSYRGDGSYEQYF	TGTGCCAGCAGTTACCGGGGAGACGGCTCCTACGAGCAGTACTTC
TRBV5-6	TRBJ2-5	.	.	CASTGRKSQETQYF	TGTGCCAGCACTGGCAGGAAATCCCAAGAGACCCAGTACTTC
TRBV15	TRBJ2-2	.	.	CATRRGVGELFF	TGTGCCACCAGGCGGGGCGTCGGGGAGCTGTTTTTT
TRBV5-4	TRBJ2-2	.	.	CASSLAYSTGELFF	TGTGCCAGCAGCTTGGCCTACTCCACCGGGGAGCTGTTTTTT
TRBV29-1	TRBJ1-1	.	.	CSVEREQTTFF	TGCAGCGTTGAAAGGGAGCAGACGACTTTCTTT